This passage covers 18 T cell receptor beta chains from one sample sequenced in a study of T cell responses to AZD1222 COVID-19 vaccine. Assay: immunoSEQ multiplex PCR; the TCRdb copy retains only in-frame clones and omits some. The sample contains around 99,000 clones, roughly 90% of which appear only once. The sample in question was peripheral blood, obtained on day 0 of AZD1222 vaccination. The receptors shown here come from an adult in good health.

The chain has TRBV25-1 and TRBJ1-1; D not resolved. The germline gives CDR1 MGHDK, CDR2 SYGVNS. This CDR3 spans 11 amino acids. V was trimmed by 7 bases and J by 6 bases, leaving 9 bases between them. CDR3: CASTRAAEAFF. The CDR3 nucleotides are TGTGCCAGCACCCGGGCCGCTGAAGCTTTCTTT.

The count of this clone is one. This chain links TRBV30 with TRBJ1-2, with D hard to call. CDR3 length: 13 residues. Germline CDR1 is GTSNPN and CDR2 is SVGIG (reference sequence). V lost 3 bases and J 4 bases, leaving 12 bases between the germline ends. As DNA, the CDR3 is TGTGCCTGGAGCCTATCGGCCGGCTATGGCTACACCTTC. Its protein is CAWSLSAGYGYTF.

This chain links TRBV25-1 with TRBJ1-1; no reliable D call. V was pared by 8 bases and J by 0 bases, with 10 bases between. The CDR3 runs 13 residues. The germline CDR1 and CDR2 sequences are MGHDK and SYGVNS. This CDR3 reads CASQRMVNTEAFF. CDR3 sequence (DNA): TGTGCCAGCCAGAGGATGGTGAACACTGAAGCTTTCTTT.

The chain couples TRBV2 to TRBJ1-5; 11 bases are a match to TRBD1. With 6 bases clipped from V and 4 bases from J, the junction kept 8 bases outside the gene matches. Germline values: CDR1 SNHLY, CDR2 FYNNEI. The length of the CDR3 is 16 residues. The CDR3 here is CASRPIGQGANQPQHF. Here the CDR3 DNA reads TGTGCCAGCAGACCAATTGGACAGGGGGCAAATCAGCCCCAGCATTTT.

V is TRBV18 and J is TRBJ2-1; 8 bases fit TRBD1. Germline V gene lookup returns CDR1 KGHSH and CDR2 LQKENI. The length of the CDR3 is 17 residues. With V trimmed by 6 bases and J by 0 bases, 10 bases remained unmatched. The CDR3 loop is CASSDDRGGNSYNEQFF. CDR3 nucleotide sequence: TGTGCCAGCTCGGACGACAGGGGAGGCAACTCCTACAATGAGCAGTTCTTC.

The chain carries TRBV30 and TRBJ2-3; D may be TRBD1 or TRBD2 (5 bases each). V lost 2 bases and J 4 bases, leaving 13 bases between the germline ends. The germline V gene has CDR1 GTSNPN and CDR2 SVGIG (reference sequence). The CDR3 runs to 14 residues. CDR3 sequence reads: CAWSILRGPDTQYF. The CDR3, as DNA: TGTGCCTGGAGTATTCTCCGGGGCCCAGATACGCAGTATTTT.

The chain is built from TRBV12-3 or TRBV12-4 and TRBJ2-7; D uncertain. Between the trimmed V and J ends, which lost 1 base and 2 bases, there was a span of 6 bases. This CDR3 is 13 amino acids long. Here the CDR3 reads CASSLGRAYEQYF. The CDR3 region has the DNA TGTGCCAGCAGTTTAGGTAGGGCCTACGAGCAGTACTTC.

The DNA for the CDR3 is TGTGCCAGCAGTATTACAGGGGGCAATCAGCCCCAGCATTTT. Translated: CASSITGGNQPQHF. The chain recombines TRBV7-2 with TRBJ1-5, with 7 bases identical to TRBD1. With V trimmed by 6 bases and J by 2 bases, 4 bases remained unmatched. This CDR3 spans 14 amino acids. Germline V CDR1 and CDR2: SGHTA, FQGNSA.

CDR3 sequence: CASSRTGRNQPQHF. The CDR3 DNA follows: TGTGCCAGCAGTAGGACAGGCCGCAATCAGCCCCAGCATTTT. J is TRBJ1-5 and V is TRBV6-5; TRBD1 agrees at 7 bases. Trimming removed 5 bases from V and 2 bases from J; junction bases left unmatched: 3. Looked up from germline, CDR1 is MNHEY and CDR2 is SVGAGI. This CDR3 region has 14 residues.

Notes on this clone: One end of the junction does not line up with germline, which may come from a read error. The rearrangement joins TRBV24-1 to TRBJ2-2, with 7 positions matching TRBD1. This CDR3 comprises 17 residues. Germline V lookup: CDR1 KGHDR, CDR2 SFDVKD. CDR3 sequence (DNA): TGTGCCACCAGCGATTCCCTTCGACAGGGAAACACCGGGGAGCTGTTTTTT. It codes for CATSDSLRQGNTGELFF.

The rearrangement uses TRBV9 and TRBJ2-5, with 7 bases that match TRBD1. From germline, CDR1 is SGDLS and CDR2 YYNGEE. J was trimmed by 1 base and V by 3 bases; bases with no gene match: 6. CDR3 length equals 15 residues. The CDR3 region has the DNA TGTGCCAGCAGCGGCTGGGGACAGCCCCAAGAGACCCAGTACTTC. Amino acids: CASSGWGQPQETQYF.

This chain connects TRBV19 to TRBJ1-1; 7 nucleotides align to TRBD1. V lost 7 bases, J lost 8 bases, and 10 bases stayed unmatched. CDR3 size: 13 residues. Per germline, CDR1 LNHDA and CDR2 SQIVND (reference sequence). The DNA of the CDR3 is TGTGCCAGTACCCCACAGGGGCCAGGGGAAGCTTTCTTT. Encoded protein: CASTPQGPGEAFF.

The V gene is TRBV9, the J gene TRBJ2-1; 9 bases align to TRBD1. Germline V gene data show CDR1 as SGDLS and CDR2 as YYNGEE. This CDR3 is 15 amino acids long. Trimming took 2 bases from V and 6 from J; bases not matched to a gene: 6. The CDR3 loop is CASSVLQGAGNEQFF. Here the CDR3 DNA reads TGTGCCAGCAGCGTGCTACAGGGGGCGGGCAATGAGCAGTTCTTC.

This sequence joins TRBV5-1 and TRBJ2-7, with D possibly being TRBD2 (6 bases). Germline V gives CDR1 SGHRS, CDR2 YFSETQ. The CDR3 is made up of 14 amino acids. V dropped 3 bases and J dropped 2 bases, with 12 bases sitting between them. This CDR3 reads CASSSDYPPYEQYF. The CDR3, as DNA: TGCGCCAGCAGCTCGGACTACCCTCCCTACGAGCAGTACTTC.

This chain connects TRBV5-1 to TRBJ2-5, with 7 bases fitting TRBD2. V dropped 4 bases and J dropped 2; count of bases not matched to a gene: 8. Germline V gives CDR1 SGHRS, CDR2 YFSETQ. This CDR3 comprises 15 residues. For the CDR3, the DNA is TGCGCCAGCAGCAGGACGGGGACTAAACAAGAGACCCAGTACTTC. Its protein product is CASSRTGTKQETQYF.

This chain joins TRBV19 and TRBJ2-5; 8 bases align to TRBD2. CDR3 length: 16 amino acids. Germline V lookup: CDR1 LNHDA, CDR2 SQIVND (reference sequence). V lost 1 base, J lost 4 bases, and 8 bases stayed unmatched. The CDR3 loop reads CASSIVAGGGRETQYF. The CDR3 nucleotides are TGTGCCAGTAGTATAGTGGCGGGAGGTGGAAGAGAGACCCAGTACTTC.

V usage is TRBV6-1 and J usage is TRBJ1-3; a weak D match, TRBD1 (5 bases). This CDR3 spans 15 amino acids. In germline, CDR1 is MNHNS, CDR2 SASEGT. Trimming stripped 5 bases from V and 2 bases from J, with 13 bases between. In nucleotides, the CDR3 is TGTGCCAGCAGTCCACGGGGACGGACTGGAAACACCATATATTTT. Translation gives CASSPRGRTGNTIYF.

The chain links TRBV25-1 to TRBJ2-5, with D perhaps TRBD2 (5 bases). Looked up from germline, CDR1 is MGHDK and CDR2 is SYGVNS. V shed 4 bases and J shed 8 bases, with 14 bases lying between them. CDR3 size: 13 residues. In DNA form, the CDR3 reads TGTGCCAGCAGTGGACAAGTTGGAGGAACCCAGTACTTC. It specifies CASSGQVGGTQYF.